This T cell receptor (beta chain) was observed in a study of blood T cells in healthy people across ages. Worth noting for this clonotype: Its cognate antigen is unknown.

Overall study findings and caveats: Getting older went along with TCR beta diversity per million T cells dropping roughly linearly. In long-lived donors, naive CD4+ cell counts and diversity exceeded those of aged donors.

Each sample had at least 6 million PBMCs isolated. A J-beta primer mix and a sample-barcoded 5' primer were used in a second PCR of roughly 7 to 12 cycles. From the 5' RACE reads, TCRdb called clonotypes with MiXCR, one entry per CDR3 protein. The sample lists about 1.6 million distinct CDR3 sequences, roughly 32% occurring once. This clonotype was sampled from a woman aged 25 to 45 in good health. Sequencing was performed on blood.

The CDR3 reads CASSSPGLAENEQFF. The CDR3 bases are TGTGCCAGCAGTTCCCCGGGACTAGCTGAAAATGAGCAGTTCTTC. This chain links TRBV28 with TRBJ2-1; 9 bases align to TRBD2. CDR1 MDHEN and CDR2 SYDVKM come from the germline V gene. The CDR3 covers 15 residues. Trimming cost V 4 bases and J 7 bases; bases outside gene matches: 8.